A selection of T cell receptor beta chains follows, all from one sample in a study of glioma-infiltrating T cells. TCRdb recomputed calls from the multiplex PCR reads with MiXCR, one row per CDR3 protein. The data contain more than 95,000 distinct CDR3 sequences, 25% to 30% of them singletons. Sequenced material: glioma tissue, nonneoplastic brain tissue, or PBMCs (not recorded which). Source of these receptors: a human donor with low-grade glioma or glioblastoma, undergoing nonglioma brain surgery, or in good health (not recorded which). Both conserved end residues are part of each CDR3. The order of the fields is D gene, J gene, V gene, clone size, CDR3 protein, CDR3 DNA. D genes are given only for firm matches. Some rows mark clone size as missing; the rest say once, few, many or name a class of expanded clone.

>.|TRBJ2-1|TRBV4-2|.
CASSQVSGDSYSEQFF
TGTGCCAGCAGCCAAGTATCAGGGGACTCCTACAGTGAGCAGTTCTTC
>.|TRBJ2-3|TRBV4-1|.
CASSQDWLGTDTQYF
TGCGCTAGCAGCCAAGATTGGCTAGGAACGGATACGCAGTATTTT
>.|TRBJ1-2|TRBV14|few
CASSQVDTKNYGYTF
TGTGCCAGCAGCCAAGTGGACACAAAGAACTATGGCTACACCTTC
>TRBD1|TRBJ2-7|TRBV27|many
CASSPPPGTGRSEQYF
TGTGCCAGCAGTCCCCCCCCCGGGACAGGGAGATCCGAGCAGTACTTC
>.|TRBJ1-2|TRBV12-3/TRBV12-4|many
CASSLEGNGYTF
TGCGCCAGCAGCTTGGAGGGGAATGGCTACACCTTC
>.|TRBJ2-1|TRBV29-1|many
CSALGGEGNEQFF
TGCAGCGCCTTAGGAGGGGAAGGGAATGAGCAGTTCTTC
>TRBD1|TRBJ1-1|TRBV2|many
CASSELFGNRGNTEAFF
TGTGCCAGCAGTGAATTATTTGGGAACAGGGGGAACACTGAAGCTTTCTTT
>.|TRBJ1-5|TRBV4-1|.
CASSQETGTNQPQHF
TGCGCCAGCAGCCAAGAGACAGGTACTAATCAGCCCCAGCATTTT
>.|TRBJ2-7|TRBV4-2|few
CASSQEVRTVGEQYF
TGTGCCAGCAGCCAAGAAGTAAGGACCGTAGGAGAGCAGTACTTC
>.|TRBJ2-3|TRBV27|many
CASSLGTRRPTDTQYF
TGTGCCAGCAGTTTAGGGACCAGAAGACCCACAGATACGCAGTATTTT
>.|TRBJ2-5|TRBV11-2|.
CASSFSGEETQYF
TGTGCCAGCAGCTTTTCAGGGGAAGAGACCCAGTACTTC
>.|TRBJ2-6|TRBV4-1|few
CASSQEFVQSGANVLTF
TGCGCCAGCAGCCAAGAGTTTGTACAGTCTGGGGCCAACGTCCTGACTTTC
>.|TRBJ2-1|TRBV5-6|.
CASSLFRDSRRNEQFF
TGTGCCAGCAGCCTCTTCCGGGACTCCAGAAGGAATGAGCAGTTCTTC
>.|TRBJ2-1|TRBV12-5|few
CASGLKENEQFF
TGTGCTAGTGGTTTGAAGGAGAATGAGCAGTTCTTC
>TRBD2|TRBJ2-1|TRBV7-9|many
CASSLPSGQYNEQFF
TGTGCCAGCAGCTTGCCTAGCGGACAATACAATGAGCAGTTCTTC
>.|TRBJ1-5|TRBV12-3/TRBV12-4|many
CASMEGSVSNQPQHF
TGTGCCAGCATGGAGGGGTCCGTGAGCAATCAGCCCCAGCATTTT
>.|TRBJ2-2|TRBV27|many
CASSYRTVGGELFF
TGTGCCAGCAGTTACAGGACAGTCGGCGGGGAGCTGTTTTTT
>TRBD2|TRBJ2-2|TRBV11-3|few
CASSLSLTSGETGELFF
TGTGCCAGCAGCTTATCTCTGACTAGCGGGGAGACCGGGGAGCTGTTTTTT
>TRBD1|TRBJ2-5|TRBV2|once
CASSQTGVKTQYF
TGTGCCAGCAGTCAGACAGGGGTCAAGACCCAGTACTTC
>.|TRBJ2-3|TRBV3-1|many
CASRTLGTDTQYF
TGTGCCAGCAGGACTTTGGGCACAGATACGCAGTATTTT
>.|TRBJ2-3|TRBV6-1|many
CASSSVRGPDTQYF
TGTGCCAGCAGCTCGGTTCGGGGCCCAGATACGCAGTATTTT
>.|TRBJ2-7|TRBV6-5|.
CASRHPGRTLPSEQYF
TGCGCCAGCAGACATCCGGGACGGACCCTTCCCAGCGAGCAGTACTTC
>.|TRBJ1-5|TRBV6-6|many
CASSYSGGNQPQHF
TGTGCCAGCAGTTACTCTGGGGGCAATCAGCCCCAGCATTTT
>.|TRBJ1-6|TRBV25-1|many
CASSKRDPKNSPLHF
TGTGCCAGCAGTAAAAGGGATCCCAAGAATTCACCCCTCCACTTT
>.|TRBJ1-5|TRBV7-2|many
CASSLAPINQPQHF
TGTGCCAGCAGCCTCGCGCCCATTAATCAGCCCCAGCATTTT
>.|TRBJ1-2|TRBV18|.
CASSPGYRDGYTF
TGTGCCAGCTCGCCTGGCTACAGGGATGGCTACACCTTC
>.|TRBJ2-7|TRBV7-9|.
CASSLPWGRDEQYF
TGTGCCAGCAGCTTGCCTTGGGGGCGAGACGAGCAGTACTTC
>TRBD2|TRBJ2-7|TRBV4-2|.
CASSQHAGGSYEQYF
TGTGCCAGCAGCCAACACGCGGGGGGGTCCTACGAGCAGTACTTC
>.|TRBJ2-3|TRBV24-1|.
CATRERTGDTVTQYF
TGTGCCACCAGAGAGCGGACTGGGGACACAGTTACGCAGTATTTT
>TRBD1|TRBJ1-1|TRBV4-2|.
CASSFWGQGSTNTEAFF
TGTGCCAGCAGCTTCTGGGGACAGGGGAGTACGAACACTGAAGCTTTCTTT
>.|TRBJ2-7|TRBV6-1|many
CASRPGASYEQYF
TGTGCCAGCAGGCCGGGGGCCTCCTACGAGCAGTACTTC
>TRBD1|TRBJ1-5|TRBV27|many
CATRDRETSPQHF
TGTGCCACCCGGGACAGGGAGACTTCGCCCCAGCATTTT
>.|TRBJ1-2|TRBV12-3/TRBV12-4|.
CASSLALQGGGYTF
TGTGCCAGCAGTTTAGCGCTTCAGGGTGGTGGCTACACCTTC
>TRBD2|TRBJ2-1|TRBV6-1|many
CASTTGTRAHEQFF
TGTGCCAGCACCACCGGGACTAGGGCCCATGAGCAGTTCTTC
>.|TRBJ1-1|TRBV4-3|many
CASSQGRGVNTEAFF
TGCGCCAGCAGCCAAGGGCGGGGGGTGAACACTGAAGCTTTCTTT
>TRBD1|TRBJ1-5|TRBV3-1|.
CASSQFTGGINQPQHF
TGTGCCAGCAGCCAATTCACAGGGGGAATTAATCAGCCCCAGCATTTT
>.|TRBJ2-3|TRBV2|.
CASNQIPSSTDTQYF
TGTGCCAGCAACCAGATACCCTCTAGCACAGATACGCAGTATTTT
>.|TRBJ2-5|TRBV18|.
CASSPTVLQETQYF
TGTGCCAGCTCACCGACAGTACTCCAAGAGACCCAGTACTTC
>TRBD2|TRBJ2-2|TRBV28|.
CASSTSGGPTGELFF
TGTGCCAGCAGCACTAGCGGGGGCCCCACCGGGGAGCTGTTTTTT
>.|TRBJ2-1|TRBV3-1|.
CASSQVRDSYNEQFF
TGTGCCAGCAGCCAAGTGAGGGACTCCTACAATGAGCAGTTCTTC
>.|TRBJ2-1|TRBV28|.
CASLTARVSYNEQFF
TGTGCCAGCCTAACGGCGAGGGTCTCCTACAATGAGCAGTTCTTC
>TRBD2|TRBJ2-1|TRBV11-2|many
CASSLAGGPNEQFF
TGTGCCAGCAGCTTAGCGGGGGGGCCCAATGAGCAGTTCTTC
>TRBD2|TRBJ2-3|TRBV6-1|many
CATTGTSGGLTDTQYF
TGTGCCACCACCGGGACTAGCGGGGGCCTCACAGATACGCAGTATTTT
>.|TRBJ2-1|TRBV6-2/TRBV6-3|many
CASSYPGMYDEQFF
TGTGCCAGCAGTTATCCAGGCATGTATGATGAGCAGTTCTTC
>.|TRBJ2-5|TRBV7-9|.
CASSSLLGRETQYF
TGTGCCAGCAGCTCACTCCTGGGTAGGGAGACCCAGTACTTC
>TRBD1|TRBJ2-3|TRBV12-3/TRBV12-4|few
CASSTVQGLTDTQYF
TGTGCCAGCAGCACCGTACAGGGGTTAACAGATACGCAGTATTTT
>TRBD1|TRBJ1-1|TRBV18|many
CASSLGEGARTEAFF
TGTGCCAGCTCACTCGGGGAGGGGGCGCGGACTGAAGCTTTCTTT
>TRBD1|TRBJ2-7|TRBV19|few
CASSTRTGEVHEQYF
TGTGCCAGTAGTACAAGGACAGGGGAGGTCCACGAGCAGTACTTC
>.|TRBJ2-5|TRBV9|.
CASSAPGSTGTQYF
TGTGCCAGCAGCGCCCCTGGGTCCACGGGGACCCAGTACTTC
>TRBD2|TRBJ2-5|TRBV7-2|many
CASQRVAGTQYF
TGTGCCAGCCAAAGGGTAGCGGGGACCCAGTACTTC
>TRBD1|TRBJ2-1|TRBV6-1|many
CASNRDRHNEQFF
TGTGCCAGCAACCGGGACAGGCACAATGAGCAGTTCTTC
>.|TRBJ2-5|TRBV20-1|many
CSASYFETQYF
TGCAGTGCTTCCTACTTTGAGACCCAGTACTTC
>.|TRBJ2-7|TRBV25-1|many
CASSEVGYEQYF
TGTGCCAGCAGTGAAGTGGGCTACGAGCAGTACTTC
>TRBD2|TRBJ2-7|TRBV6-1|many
CASIEASGGHEQYF
TGTGCCAGCATCGAGGCTAGCGGGGGCCACGAGCAGTACTTC
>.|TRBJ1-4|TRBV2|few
CASMLSYQNEKLFF
TGTGCCAGCATGCTCTCCTATCAAAATGAAAAACTGTTTTTT
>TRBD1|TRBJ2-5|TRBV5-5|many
CASSSQGGGETQYF
TGTGCCAGCAGCTCACAAGGGGGCGGGGAGACCCAGTACTTC
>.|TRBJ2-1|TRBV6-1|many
CASDRTYSYNEQFF
TGTGCCAGCGACAGGACTTACTCCTACAATGAGCAGTTCTTC
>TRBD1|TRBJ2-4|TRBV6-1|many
CASRGTGRDIQYF
TGTGCCAGCAGGGGGACAGGGAGAGACATTCAGTACTTC
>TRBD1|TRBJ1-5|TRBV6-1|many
CASRSLPRDSPNQPQHF
TGTGCCAGCAGAAGTCTGCCCCGGGACAGTCCAAATCAGCCCCAGCATTTT
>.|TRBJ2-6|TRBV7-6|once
CASTLTPGANVLTF
TGTGCCAGCACCTTAACCCCCGGGGCCAACGTCCTGACTTTC